The present entry profiles one TCR beta chain with its context. Antigen specificity is unknown. The V end was cut by 6 bases, the J end by 3 bases, with 13 bases between. Germline CDR1 LNHDA, CDR2 SQIVND (reference sequence). The CDR3 is made up of 14 amino acids. These data are taken from a study of cytomegalovirus exposure and HLA in healthy donors. Points from the study as a whole: For most TCR beta V segments, an earlier analysis put the productive rate at about 87% or about 30% of the time.

Researchers ran the PCR with 60 Vbeta and 13 Jbeta primers. TCRdb's copy holds only in-frame clones and misses some; the assay was immunoSEQ multiplex PCR. The sample carries roughly 120,000 clones, about 80% recorded once. The sequencing input was PBMCs. This TCR came from a human donor in good health. This chain links TRBV19 with TRBJ2-3, with D tentatively TRBD2 (5 bases). The CDR3 here is CASSRGFGTDTQYF. As DNA, the CDR3 is TGTGCCAGTAGCCGGGGTTTTGGAACAGATACGCAGTATTTT.